Listed below are T cell receptor beta chains from one sample, sequenced in a study of blood T cell repertoires in COVID-19. Clones were read by immunoSEQ multiplex PCR, and TCRdb kept only the in-frame ones, dropping some. Of roughly 120,000 clones detected, roughly 90% appear once; the ten largest clones hold 8.4%. Sequencing was done on a sample of peripheral blood. Source of these receptors: a woman aged 70-85 years who had recovered from COVID-19. The CDR3 runs from the conserved cysteine through the conserved F or W.

TRBV18	TRBJ2-3	CASSPVGSTDTQYF
TRBV4-2	TRBJ2-2	CASSHTIRNTGELFF
TRBV5-1	TRBJ1-6	CASSLNDRASPLHF
TRBV14	TRBJ1-2	CASSVRQGAVYGYTF
TRBV9	TRBJ1-2	CASSEGGQGFGYTF
TRBV4-2	TRBJ2-1	CASSPGTSGSDEQFF
TRBV5-1	TRBJ1-4	CASSLGPRGEKLFF
TRBV4-3	TRBJ1-5	CASSQDPIQGRQPQHF
TRBV4-3	TRBJ2-7	CASSQDLGRGSYEQYF
TRBV9	TRBJ1-6	CASSSLGQANSPLHF
TRBV7-9	TRBJ2-7	CASSFEGLAGAKQYF
TRBV9	TRBJ1-2	CASSTRQGSGYTF
TRBV24-1	TRBJ2-7	CATSDPGTSGSLDEQYF
TRBV5-1	TRBJ1-1	CASSLAYRNTEAFF
TRBV30	TRBJ2-7	CAWSAGLYEQYF
TRBV28	TRBJ2-1	CASSFPSSGGSYNEQFF
TRBV6-6	TRBJ1-1	CASSRHELNTEAFF
TRBV27	TRBJ1-5	CASRRQGLAQPQHF
TRBV7-2	TRBJ1-6	CASSPPPLFYSPLHF
TRBV5-1	TRBJ2-3	CASSPPSGEPSDTQYF
TRBV6-5	TRBJ2-3	CASSRTSGEVNTQYF
TRBV30	TRBJ1-1	CALLGVTEAFF
TRBV7-8	TRBJ1-2	CASSSMTHGGLDGYTF
TRBV18	TRBJ1-1	CASSRDRLYTEAFF
TRBV7-2	TRBJ2-6	CASSLERGTVLSGANVLTF
TRBV7-9	TRBJ1-1	CASSLVRGETEAFF
TRBV5-1	TRBJ2-3	CASSTASGGAVDTQYF
TRBV2	TRBJ1-5	CASRAGVVQPQHF
TRBV7-3	TRBJ2-1	CASSFTSGYINEQFF
TRBV14	TRBJ2-7	CASSPSKGLATNSYEQYF
TRBV4-2	TRBJ1-1	CASSQEMSPNTEAFF
TRBV4-1	TRBJ1-2	CASSPGIIGYGYTF
TRBV28	TRBJ2-3	CASSQTSGDIADTQYF
TRBV7-3	TRBJ2-3	CASSLGPSAGTTDTQYF
TRBV14	TRBJ1-5	CASSQDHNQPQHF
TRBV7-2	TRBJ1-4	CASSFSGATNEKLFF
TRBV19	TRBJ2-5	CASSMSPDRGLGKETQYF
TRBV6-5	TRBJ2-7	CASSSLGTSGAGEQYF
TRBV19	TRBJ2-1	CASHPTGGVYNEQFF
TRBV9	TRBJ1-2	CASSSLNDREGYTF
TRBV6-6	TRBJ1-1	CASSYAGQPPEAFF
TRBV20-1	TRBJ2-7	CSARDTYEQYF
TRBV28	TRBJ2-2	CASSGTSYTGELFF
TRBV5-1	TRBJ2-7	CASSPGQGGQYF
TRBV2	TRBJ2-7	CASSEPGQEPYEQYF
TRBV28	TRBJ1-5	CASSFLQGGQPQHF
TRBV18	TRBJ2-1	CASSPPRGGNNEQFF
TRBV5-4	TRBJ2-1	CASSWGLNNEQFF
TRBV30	TRBJ2-3	CALSGTGTTDTQYF
TRBV21-1	TRBJ1-1	CASPGRTEAFF
TRBV18	TRBJ2-7	CASSLRTGNYEQYF
TRBV27	TRBJ2-7	CASSLPGAYEQYF
TRBV7-6	TRBJ2-2	CASSPWTANTGELFF